This TCR beta chain was captured by sequencing in a study of glioma-infiltrating T cells after dendritic cell vaccination. Only in-frame clones appear in the TCRdb table, and some are missing; sequencing was by immunoSEQ multiplex PCR. Of tens of thousands of clones in the sample, roughly 87% were seen once. Trimming cost V 2 bases and J 5 bases; bases outside gene matches: 3. This CDR3 spans 13 amino acids. Germline V CDR1 and CDR2: MNHEY, SMNVEV (reference sequence). V and J are TRBV27 and TRBJ2-7, with 7 nucleotides matching TRBD1. Sequenced material: blood, taken before dendritic cell vaccination. This clonotype was sampled from a human donor with glioblastoma. The CDR3 is CASSLETGHEQYF. The CDR3, as DNA: TGTGCCAGCAGTTTAGAGACAGGGCACGAGCAGTACTTC.